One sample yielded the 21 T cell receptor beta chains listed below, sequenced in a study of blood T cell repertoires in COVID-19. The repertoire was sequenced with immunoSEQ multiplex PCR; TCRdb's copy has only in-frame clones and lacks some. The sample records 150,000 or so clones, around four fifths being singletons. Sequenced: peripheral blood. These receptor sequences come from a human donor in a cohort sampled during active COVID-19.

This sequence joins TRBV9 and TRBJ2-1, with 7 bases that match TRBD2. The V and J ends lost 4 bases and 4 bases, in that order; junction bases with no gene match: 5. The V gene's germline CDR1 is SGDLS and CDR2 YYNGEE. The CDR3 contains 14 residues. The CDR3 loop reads CASSRTGGYNEQFF. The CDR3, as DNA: TGTGCCAGCAGCCGGACCGGGGGGTACAATGAGCAGTTCTTC.

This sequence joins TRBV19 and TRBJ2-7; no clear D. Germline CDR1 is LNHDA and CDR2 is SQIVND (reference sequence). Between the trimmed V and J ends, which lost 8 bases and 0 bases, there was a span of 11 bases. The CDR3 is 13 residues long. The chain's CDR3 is CASSRLYSYEQYF. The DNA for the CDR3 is TGTGCCAGTTCCAGACTCTACTCCTACGAGCAGTACTTC.

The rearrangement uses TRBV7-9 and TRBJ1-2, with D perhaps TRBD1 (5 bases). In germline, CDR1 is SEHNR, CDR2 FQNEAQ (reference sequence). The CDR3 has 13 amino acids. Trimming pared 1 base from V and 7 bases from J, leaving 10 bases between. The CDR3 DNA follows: TGTGCCAGCAGCTTAGACAGGTTCGGTGGCTACACCTTC. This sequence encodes CASSLDRFGGYTF. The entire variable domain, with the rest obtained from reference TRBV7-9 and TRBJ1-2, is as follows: DTGVSQNPRHKITKRGQNVTFRCDPISEHNRLYWYRQTLGQGPEFLTYFQNEAQLEKSRLLSDRFSAERPKGSFSTLEIQRTEQGDSAMYLCASSLDRFGGYTFGSGTRLTVV.

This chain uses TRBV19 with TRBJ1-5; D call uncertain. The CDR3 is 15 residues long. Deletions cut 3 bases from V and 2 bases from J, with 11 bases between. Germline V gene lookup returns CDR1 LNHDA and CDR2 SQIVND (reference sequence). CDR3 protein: CASSIGRTGNQPQHF. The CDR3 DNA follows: TGTGCCAGTAGTATTGGCAGAACCGGCAATCAGCCCCAGCATTTT.

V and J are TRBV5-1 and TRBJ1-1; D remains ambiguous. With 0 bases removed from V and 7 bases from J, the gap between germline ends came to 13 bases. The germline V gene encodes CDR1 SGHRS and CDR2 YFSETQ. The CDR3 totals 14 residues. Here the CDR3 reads CASSLEYSYREAFF. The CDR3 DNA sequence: TGCGCCAGCAGCTTGGAGTACAGTTATCGTGAAGCTTTCTTT.

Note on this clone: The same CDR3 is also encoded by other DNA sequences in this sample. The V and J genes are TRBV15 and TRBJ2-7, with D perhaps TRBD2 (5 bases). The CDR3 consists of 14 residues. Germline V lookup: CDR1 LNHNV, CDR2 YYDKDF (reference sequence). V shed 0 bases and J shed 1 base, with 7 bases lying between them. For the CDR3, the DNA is TGTGCCACCAGCAGAGATCGGGGATCCTACGAGCAGTACTTC. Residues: CATSRDRGSYEQYF.

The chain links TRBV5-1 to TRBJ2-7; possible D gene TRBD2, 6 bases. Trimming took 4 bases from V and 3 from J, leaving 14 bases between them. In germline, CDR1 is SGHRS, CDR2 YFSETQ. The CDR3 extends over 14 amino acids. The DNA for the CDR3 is TGCGCCAGCAGCGTCGGGGGTGGGGTCTACGAGCAGTACTTC. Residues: CASSVGGGVYEQYF.

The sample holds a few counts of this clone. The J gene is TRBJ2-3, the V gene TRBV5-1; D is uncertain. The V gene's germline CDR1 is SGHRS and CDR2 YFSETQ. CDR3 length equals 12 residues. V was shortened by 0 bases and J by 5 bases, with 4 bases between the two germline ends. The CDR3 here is CASSLDRDTQYF. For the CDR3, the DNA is TGCGCCAGCAGCTTGGATCGAGATACGCAGTATTTT.

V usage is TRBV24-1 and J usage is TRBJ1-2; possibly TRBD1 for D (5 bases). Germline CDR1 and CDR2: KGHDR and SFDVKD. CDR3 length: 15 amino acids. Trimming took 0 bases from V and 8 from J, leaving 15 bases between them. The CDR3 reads CATSDLQSDIGGYTF. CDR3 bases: TGTGCCACCAGTGATTTGCAATCGGACATAGGCGGCTACACCTTC.

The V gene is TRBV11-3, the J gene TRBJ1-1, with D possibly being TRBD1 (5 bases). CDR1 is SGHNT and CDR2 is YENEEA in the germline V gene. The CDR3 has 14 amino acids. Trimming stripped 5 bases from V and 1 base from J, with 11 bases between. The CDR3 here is CASSPGGGNTEAFF. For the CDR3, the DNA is TGTGCCAGCAGCCCCGGGGGGGGGAACACTGAAGCTTTCTTT. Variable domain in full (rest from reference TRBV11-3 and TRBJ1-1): EAGVVQSPRYKIIEKKQPVAFWCNPISGHNTLYWYLQNLGQGPELLIRYENEEAVDDSQLPKDRFSAERLKGVDSTLKIQPAELGDSAVYLCASSPGGGNTEAFFGQGTRLTVV.

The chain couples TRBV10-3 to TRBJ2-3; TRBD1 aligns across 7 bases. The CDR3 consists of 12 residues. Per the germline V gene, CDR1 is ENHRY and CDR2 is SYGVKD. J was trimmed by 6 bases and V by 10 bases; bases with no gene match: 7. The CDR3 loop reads CASRGLGDTQYF. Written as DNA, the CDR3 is TGTGCCAGTAGGGGGCTGGGGGATACGCAGTATTTT.

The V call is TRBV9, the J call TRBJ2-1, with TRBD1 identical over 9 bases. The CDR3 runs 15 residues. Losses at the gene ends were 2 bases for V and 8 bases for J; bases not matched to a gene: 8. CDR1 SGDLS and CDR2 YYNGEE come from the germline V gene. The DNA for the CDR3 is TGTGCCAGCAGCGTGGGGGACAGGGTAAACCATGAGCAGTTCTTC. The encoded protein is CASSVGDRVNHEQFF. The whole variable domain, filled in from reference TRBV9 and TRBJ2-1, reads DSGVTQTPKHLITATGQRVTLRCSPRSGDLSVYWYQQSLDQGLQFLIQYYNGEERAKGNILERFSAQQFPDLHSELNLSSLELGDSALYFCASSVGDRVNHEQFFGPGTRLTVL.

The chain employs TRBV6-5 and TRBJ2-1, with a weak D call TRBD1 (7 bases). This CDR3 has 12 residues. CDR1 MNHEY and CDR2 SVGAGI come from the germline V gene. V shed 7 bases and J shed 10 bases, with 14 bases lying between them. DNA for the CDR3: TGTGCCAGCACGGGGGAGACAGGGGAGCAGTTCTTC. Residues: CASTGETGEQFF.

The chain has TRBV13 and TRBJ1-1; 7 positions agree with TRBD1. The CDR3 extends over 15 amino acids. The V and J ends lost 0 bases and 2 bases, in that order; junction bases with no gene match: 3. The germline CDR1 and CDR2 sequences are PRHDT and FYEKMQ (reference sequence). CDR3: CASSLGDRVNTEAFF. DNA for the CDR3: TGTGCCAGCAGCTTAGGAGACAGGGTAAACACTGAAGCTTTCTTT.

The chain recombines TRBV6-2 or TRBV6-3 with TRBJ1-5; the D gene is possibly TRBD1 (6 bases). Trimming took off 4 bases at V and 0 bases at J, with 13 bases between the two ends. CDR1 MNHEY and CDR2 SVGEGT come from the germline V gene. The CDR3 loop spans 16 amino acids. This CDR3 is CASSSDRLGSNQPQHF. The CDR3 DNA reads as TGTGCCAGCAGTTCCGACAGGTTGGGTAGCAATCAGCCCCAGCATTTT.

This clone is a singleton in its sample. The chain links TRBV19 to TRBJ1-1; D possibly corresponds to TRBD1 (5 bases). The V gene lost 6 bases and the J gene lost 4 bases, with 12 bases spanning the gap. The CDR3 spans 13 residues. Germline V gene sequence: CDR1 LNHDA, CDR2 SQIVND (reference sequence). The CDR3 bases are TGTGCCAGTAGCTCGCACGGGGGCACTGAAGCTTTCTTT. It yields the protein CASSSHGGTEAFF.

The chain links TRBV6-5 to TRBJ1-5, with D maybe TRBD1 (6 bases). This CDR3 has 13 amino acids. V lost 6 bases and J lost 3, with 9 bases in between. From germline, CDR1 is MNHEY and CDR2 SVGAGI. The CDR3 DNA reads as TGTGCCAGCAGACAGGGAAACAATCAGCCCCAGCATTTT. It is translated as CASRQGNNQPQHF.

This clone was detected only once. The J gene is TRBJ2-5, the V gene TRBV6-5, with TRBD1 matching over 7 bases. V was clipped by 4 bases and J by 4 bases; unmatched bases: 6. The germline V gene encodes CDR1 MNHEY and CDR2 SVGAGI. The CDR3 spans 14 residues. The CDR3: CASSWTGGRETQYF. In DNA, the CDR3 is TGTGCCAGCAGTTGGACAGGAGGTCGAGAGACCCAGTACTTC.

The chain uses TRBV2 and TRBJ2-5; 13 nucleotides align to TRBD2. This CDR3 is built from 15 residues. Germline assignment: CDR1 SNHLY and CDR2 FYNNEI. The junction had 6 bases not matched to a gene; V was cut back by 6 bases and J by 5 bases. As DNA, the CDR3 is TGTGCCAGCAGCAAACTAGCGGGGGGGCAGGAGACCCAGTACTTC. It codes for CASSKLAGGQETQYF.

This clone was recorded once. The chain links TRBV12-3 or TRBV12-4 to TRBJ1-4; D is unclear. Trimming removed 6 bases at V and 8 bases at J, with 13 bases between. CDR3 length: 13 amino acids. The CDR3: CASRRGDREKLFF. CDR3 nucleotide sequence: TGTGCCAGCAGGCGCGGCGATCGGGAAAAACTGTTTTTT.

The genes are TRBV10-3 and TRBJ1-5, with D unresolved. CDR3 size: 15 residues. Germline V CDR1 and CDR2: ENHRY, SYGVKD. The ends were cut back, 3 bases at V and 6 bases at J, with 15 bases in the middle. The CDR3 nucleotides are TGTGCCATCAGTGACGGCGGATCCCTGGGTCAGCCCCAGCATTTT. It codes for CAISDGGSLGQPQHF.